Listed below are T cell receptor beta chains from one sample, sequenced in a study of blood T cell repertoires in COVID-19. Libraries were prepared by immunoSEQ multiplex PCR; TCRdb keeps only in-frame clonotypes and omits some of them. The sample has 200,000 to 250,000 clones, approximately 85% seen once. The sequencing sample was made of peripheral blood. The receptor set was obtained from an older woman with COVID-19, enrolled during active disease. The CDR3 runs from the conserved cysteine through the conserved F or W. The D gene is left open where the match is weak. A clone size is listed for some rows: how often the clone was seen (once, few, many), or a class if it is expanded.

clone_size,d_call,j_call,v_call,cdr3_nt,cdr3_aa
NA,NA,TRBJ2-6,TRBV19,TGTGCCAGTAGTCCAATGAGTCCCATCTCTGGGGCCAACGTCCTGACTTTC,CASSPMSPISGANVLTF
NA,NA,TRBJ1-2,TRBV19,TGTGCCAGTAGTATCTCCACACATGGCTACACCTTC,CASSISTHGYTF
NA,NA,TRBJ1-5,TRBV19,TGTGCCAGTAGTATGGGGGGAGGGGCGCAGCCCCAGCATTTT,CASSMGGGAQPQHF
NA,TRBD1,TRBJ1-1,TRBV28,TGTGCCAGCAGTTTGAGAGGGACAGGGGGCACTGAAGCTTTCTTT,CASSLRGTGGTEAFF
few,TRBD1,TRBJ2-2,TRBV9,TGTGCCAGCAGCGGGACAGGGTCGAACACCGGGGAGCTGTTTTTT,CASSGTGSNTGELFF
NA,NA,TRBJ1-1,TRBV12-3/TRBV12-4,TGTGCCAGCAGTTTGGCGAACACTGAAGCTTTCTTT,CASSLANTEAFF
NA,TRBD1,TRBJ1-2,TRBV14,TGTGCCAGCAGCGGGACCGGGACAGGGGGAGATTATGGCTACACCTTC,CASSGTGTGGDYGYTF
NA,TRBD2,TRBJ2-1,TRBV5-1,TGCGCCAGCAGCTTGCGGGGGGTGAATGAGCAGTTCTTC,CASSLRGVNEQFF
NA,NA,TRBJ1-2,TRBV7-2,TGTGCCAGCAGCTTAGATTGGTCCGGGAACTATGGCTACACCTTC,CASSLDWSGNYGYTF
NA,NA,TRBJ1-1,TRBV6-2/TRBV6-3,TGTGCCAGCAGTCCCGGGACACACGGGTCAGCTTTCTTT,CASSPGTHGSAFF
NA,NA,TRBJ1-3,TRBV6-5,TGTGTCGCACAGAGCATCTCTGGAAACACCATATATTTT,CVAQSISGNTIYF
NA,TRBD1,TRBJ2-2,TRBV7-3,TGTGCCAGCAGCTTACGGTCAGGGGGAACGAACACCGGGGAGCTGTTTTTT,CASSLRSGGTNTGELFF
once,TRBD2,TRBJ2-3,TRBV5-4,TGTGCCAGCAGCTTTGGAGGGAGCGGGAGTAGCACAGATACGCAGTATTTT,CASSFGGSGSSTDTQYF